The 17 T cell receptor beta chains listed next were all sequenced from one sample in a study of control samples from healthy donors and cancer patients. Method: immunoSEQ multiplex PCR; TCRdb's copy keeps in-frame clones and lacks some. The sample has approximately 20,000 clones; 86% are singletons. The sequenced sample consisted of PBMCs. The receptors were sampled from a woman aged 70-85 years with colorectal cancer.

The chain couples TRBV5-6 to TRBJ1-2, with TRBD1 matching 7 bases. V lost 4 bases and J lost 4; bases outside the gene matches: 4. CDR1 and CDR2 (germline): SGHDT, YYEEEE. CDR3 length: 13 amino acids. The CDR3 spells CASSETGVYGYTF. Here the CDR3 DNA reads TGTGCCAGCAGCGAAACAGGGGTCTATGGCTACACCTTC.

The CDR3 loop is CASSLGPSQGGYGYTF. DNA of the CDR3: TGTGCCAGCAGCTTAGGCCCCTCTCAGGGGGGCTATGGCTACACCTTC. This chain uses TRBV7-9 with TRBJ1-2, with 7 nucleotides matching TRBD1. The CDR3 is made up of 16 amino acids. From germline, CDR1 is SEHNR and CDR2 FQNEAQ (reference sequence). V lost 1 base and J lost 4; bases outside the gene matches: 9.

The chain is built from TRBV23-1 and TRBJ1-4; the D is unclear. TRBV23-1 is designated an ORF whose function remains uncertain. V lost 6 bases and J 0 bases, leaving 11 bases between the germline ends. This CDR3 region has 15 residues. CDR3 residues: CASRWTSATNEKLFF. In nucleotides, the CDR3 is TGCGCCAGCAGGTGGACCTCTGCAACTAATGAAAAACTGTTTTTT.

The chain employs TRBV5-4 and TRBJ2-2; 10 nucleotides align to TRBD2. Trimming took 4 bases from V and 5 from J; bases not matched to a gene: 8. Germline V gene data show CDR1 as SGHNT and CDR2 as YYREEE (reference sequence). This CDR3 is 16 amino acids long. Here the CDR3 DNA reads TGTGCCAGCAGCAATCGTGGAGCGGGAGGGACCGGGGAGCTGTTTTTT. Translating it yields CASSNRGAGGTGELFF.

This chain connects TRBV3-1 (or the pseudogene TRBV3-2) to TRBJ2-5; tentatively, D is TRBD1 (6 bases). The CDR3 covers 17 residues. Between the trimmed V and J ends, which lost 0 bases and 3 bases, there was a span of 17 bases. Germline lookup yields CDR1 LGHDT and CDR2 YNNKEL (reference sequence). DNA of the CDR3: TGTGCCAGCAGCCAAGATCTCAGGGGACGACTTAAAGAGACCCAGTACTTC. Translating it yields CASSQDLRGRLKETQYF.

The chain links TRBV6-1 to TRBJ2-3, with D maybe TRBD1 (6 bases). The V gene lost 2 bases and the J gene lost 2 bases, with 20 bases spanning the gap. The CDR3 spans 18 residues. Germline values: CDR1 MNHNS, CDR2 SASEGT. The CDR3 DNA sequence: TGTGCCAGCAGTGAAAAGGGTGGGGGCTTTTCAAACACAGATACGCAGTATTTT. It translates to CASSEKGGGFSNTDTQYF.

The chain employs TRBV18 and TRBJ1-3; maybe TRBD1 (5 bases). The CDR3 runs to 16 residues. With 3 bases removed from V and 0 bases from J, the gap between germline ends came to 12 bases. CDR1 is KGHSH and CDR2 is LQKENI in the germline V gene. CDR3 coding DNA: TGTGCCAGCTCACCCAGCAACAGGCCCTCTGGAAACACCATATATTTT. Residues: CASSPSNRPSGNTIYF. Variable domain in full (rest from reference TRBV18 and TRBJ1-3): NAGVMQNPRHLVRRRGQEARLRCSPMKGHSHVYWYRQLPEEGLKFMVYLQKENIIDESGMPKERFSAEFPKEGPSILRIQQVVRGDSAAYFCASSPSNRPSGNTIYFGEGSWLTVV.

V usage is TRBV5-1 and J usage is TRBJ1-6; 7 positions match TRBD1. Germline V CDR1 and CDR2: SGHRS, YFSETQ. There are 18 residues in the CDR3. V lost 2 bases, J lost 4 bases, and 12 bases stayed unmatched. The CDR3 protein is CASSFTGDPATYNSPLHF. The CDR3 bases are TGCGCCAGCAGCTTTACAGGGGACCCCGCCACGTATAATTCACCCCTCCACTTT.

This sequence joins TRBV7-9 and TRBJ1-2; the D gene is possibly TRBD1 (5 bases). This CDR3 comprises 14 residues. Germline V CDR1 and CDR2: SEHNR, FQNEAQ (reference sequence). Trimming pared 6 bases from V and 4 bases from J, leaving 15 bases between. The CDR3 loop reads CASSSSGAAYGYTF. The CDR3 coding sequence is TGTGCCAGCAGTTCCTCCGGGGCGGCCTATGGCTACACCTTC.

The rearrangement joins TRBV3-1 (or the pseudogene TRBV3-2) to TRBJ2-7, with D possibly TRBD1 on 5 matching bases. Deletions cut 4 bases from V and 6 bases from J, with 13 bases between. The germline V gene has CDR1 LGHDT and CDR2 YNNKEL (reference sequence). The CDR3 sequence is 13 residues long. This CDR3 reads CASSRGGASEQYF. The CDR3 coding sequence is TGTGCCAGCAGCCGAGGTGGGGCGAGCGAGCAGTACTTC.

This clone was seen a few times. The chain joins TRBV18 to TRBJ1-5, with D hard to call. The ends were cut back, 4 bases at V and 0 bases at J, with 7 bases in the middle. The length of the CDR3 is 14 residues. CDR1 KGHSH and CDR2 LQKENI come from the germline V gene. The CDR3 DNA is TGTGCCAGCTCACTTGAACATAGCAATCAGCCCCAGCATTTT. The encoded protein is CASSLEHSNQPQHF.

The rearrangement joins TRBV9 to TRBJ2-2, with D unresolved. Germline CDR1 and CDR2: SGDLS and YYNGEE. V was clipped by 4 bases and J by 0 bases, with 16 bases between them. The CDR3 loop spans 17 amino acids. The CDR3: CASSTPKKASNTGELFF. The CDR3 nucleotides are TGTGCCAGCAGCACCCCGAAGAAAGCGTCGAACACCGGGGAGCTGTTTTTT.

CDR3 sequence: CASSEALAEGAHEQYF. The CDR3 DNA follows: TGTGCCAGCAGTGAAGCGCTTGCCGAGGGGGCCCACGAGCAGTACTTC. This rearrangement joins TRBV6-1 to TRBJ2-7, with 7 nucleotides matching TRBD1. This CDR3 is 16 amino acids long. In germline, CDR1 is MNHNS, CDR2 SASEGT. Germline trimming cut 0 bases from V and 5 bases from J; bases unmatched to any gene: 10.

The chain has TRBV13 and TRBJ2-1; a weak D match, TRBD1 (6 bases). The CDR3 is made up of 14 amino acids. Deletions cut 5 bases from V and 8 bases from J, with 16 bases between. CDR1 PRHDT and CDR2 FYEKMQ come from the germline V gene (reference sequence). CDR3 nucleotide sequence: TGTGCCAGCAGCCCCAGTCCCAGGGGCGATGAGCAGTTCTTC. Its protein is CASSPSPRGDEQFF.

Worth noting for this clone: The same CDR3 is also encoded by other DNA sequences in this sample. The CDR3 nucleotides are TGTGCCAGCAGCCAATCGGGACAGACCACTGAAGCTTTCTTT. Amino acid sequence: CASSQSGQTTEAFF. The rearrangement links TRBV3-1 (or the pseudogene TRBV3-2) to TRBJ1-1; TRBD1 agrees at 7 bases. This CDR3 is built from 14 residues. CDR1 is LGHDT, CDR2 YNNKEL, per germline (reference sequence). The V segment lost 2 bases and the J segment 4 bases; nucleotides outside the gene matches: 4.

V gene TRBV7-8 combines with J gene TRBJ1-1; D not resolved. Germline V gene sequence: CDR1 SGHVS, CDR2 FQNEAQ. The CDR3 has 15 residues. Trimming left V 2 bases short and J 1 base short, with 11 bases between. The CDR3 DNA sequence: TGTGCCAGCAGCTTACAAGTTAGAAGGAACACTGAAGCTTTCTTT. Translating it yields CASSLQVRRNTEAFF.

This clone was found once. V is TRBV28 and J is TRBJ2-1, with 8 bases aligning to TRBD2. CDR1 and CDR2 (germline): MDHEN, SYDVKM. The junction had 9 bases not matched to a gene; V was cut back by 5 bases and J by 0 bases. This CDR3 has 17 residues. CDR3 sequence: CASSPWAGGASYNEQFF. As DNA, the CDR3 is TGTGCCAGCAGTCCCTGGGCCGGGGGGGCCTCCTACAATGAGCAGTTCTTC.